Detailed here is one T cell receptor (beta chain). The antigen is unknown. Libraries were prepared by immunoSEQ multiplex PCR; TCRdb keeps only in-frame clonotypes and omits some of them. The table lists 200,000 to 300,000 clones, 85% to 95% of them singletons. These data belong to a study of T cell responses to AZD1222 COVID-19 vaccine. About the study: Combined were second doses at about 4 or about 12 weeks.

Broader study findings: Unmutated regions of variants are reportedly targeted by nearly half of spike-specific TCRs. Donors in the cohort were predominantly white British and more often female, and clonal diversity was possibly underestimated. No day 14 peak samples; only post-peak repertoires were characterized.

Trimming cost V 0 bases and J 2 bases, with 9 bases left between them. Germline V gene lookup returns CDR1 SGHDT and CDR2 YYEEEE. The CDR3 covers 14 residues. This TCR was sampled from an adult in good health. The V and J genes are TRBV5-6 and TRBJ2-7; D possibly corresponds to TRBD2 (5 bases). Here the sequenced sample was peripheral blood, taken on day 0 of AZD1222 vaccination. In DNA form, the CDR3 reads TGTGCCAGCAGCTTGGGAGCAGCGGCCTACGAGCAGTACTTC. Protein: CASSLGAAAYEQYF.